The present TCR beta chain was sequenced within a study of CD4 and CD8 cells across lung adenocarcinoma regions. This CDR3 is 11 amino acids long. The germline CDR1 and CDR2 sequences are ENHRY and SYGVKD. Localized lung adenocarcinoma, a non-small cell lung cancer, affected the donors. Each CDR3 protein is one row after TCRdb ran MiXCR on the PCR reads. This table has approximately 19,000 distinct CDR3 sequences, 50% appearing once. Comments on this clonotype: Germline is not matched at one junction end, which may reflect a read error.

The sample comprised CD8+ T cells from the margin of a lung tumor. The genes are TRBV10-3 and TRBJ2-5; D uncertain. The sequence was obtained from a male donor with lung adenocarcinoma. The CD4 and CD8 labels of this study may be unreliable. The CDR3 DNA reads as TGCGGCGGCCGAGACACAGAGACGCAGTACTTC. Its translation is CGGRDTETQYF.